This is a list of T cell receptor beta chains from one sample in a study of blood T cell repertoires in COVID-19. This table comes from immunoSEQ multiplex PCR, and its TCRdb copy is limited to in-frame clones, with some not included. The sample has some 120,000 clones, approximately 84% seen once. The specimen was peripheral blood. These receptors originate from a woman aged 25-40 years who had recovered from COVID-19. The CDR3 runs from the conserved cysteine through the conserved F or W. Each record gives: clone size, V gene, J gene, D gene, CDR3 DNA, CDR3 protein. D genes are given only for firm matches. Clone size is stated in some rows and not others, as once, few, many or a class when expanded.

few	TRBV2	TRBJ1-3	TRBD1	TGTGCCAGCAGTGAAAGACCCACAGGGGGTCGCTCTGGAAACACCATATATTTT	CASSERPTGGRSGNTIYF
-	TRBV19	TRBJ1-5	-	TGTGCCAGTAGTATAGGTTTGCAGGAGGATCAGCCCCAGCATTTT	CASSIGLQEDQPQHF
-	TRBV27	TRBJ1-2	TRBD1	TGTGCCAGCAGTTTAGAAGGGTCAGGGGGCTATGGCTACACCTTC	CASSLEGSGGYGYTF
-	TRBV24-1	TRBJ1-5	-	TGTGCCACCAGTGGGCTCCGTGCGGGAGTCGATCAGCCCCAGCATTTT	CATSGLRAGVDQPQHF
-	TRBV25-1	TRBJ1-6	-	TGTGCCAGCAGTGATCCGGGTCTGGGGCATAATTCACCCCTCCACTTT	CASSDPGLGHNSPLHF
-	TRBV4-1	TRBJ1-3	TRBD1	TGCGCCAGCAGCCGTAACCGGGACAGCGGAAACACCATATATTTT	CASSRNRDSGNTIYF
once	TRBV18	TRBJ1-2	TRBD1	TGTGCCAGCTCACCCCGCGCGGGACAGGGATTAGTAGGCGGCTACACCTTC	CASSPRAGQGLVGGYTF
-	TRBV5-5	TRBJ2-6	TRBD1	TGTGCCAGCAGCATCGGACAGGGAACCGGGGCCAACGTCCTGACTTTC	CASSIGQGTGANVLTF
-	TRBV5-1	TRBJ2-5	-	TGCGCCAGCAGCTTGGTACAAGAGACCCAGTACTTC	CASSLVQETQYF
-	TRBV5-1	TRBJ1-1	TRBD1	TGCGCCAGCAGCTTCCAGGGGGGCCCCCTGAACACTGAAGCTTTCTTT	CASSFQGGPLNTEAFF
-	TRBV10-3	TRBJ1-4	TRBD1	TGTGCCATCAGCCCCGGGACAGGGATACCCATGGACGGTGAAAAACTGTTTTTT	CAISPGTGIPMDGEKLFF
-	TRBV30	TRBJ1-6	-	TGTGCCTGGAGTTTGGGCAATTCACCCCTCCACTTT	CAWSLGNSPLHF
-	TRBV14	TRBJ2-1	-	TGTGCCAGCAGCCAATTGGGGGCTAACGCCGATGAGCAGTTCTTC	CASSQLGANADEQFF
-	TRBV9	TRBJ2-1	-	TGTGCCAGCAGCGCTTGGGGGGAGGACAATGAGCAGTTCTTC	CASSAWGEDNEQFF
-	TRBV5-1	TRBJ1-5	-	TGCGCCAGCAGCTTGGGAGTAAATCAGCCCCAGCATTTT	CASSLGVNQPQHF
-	TRBV12-5	TRBJ2-3	TRBD2	TGTGCTAGTGGTTTTTCCCCCGCGGGACTACTCACAGATACGCAGTATTTT	CASGFSPAGLLTDTQYF
once	TRBV19	TRBJ2-6	TRBD1	TGTGCCAGTAGTATAGAGCAGGGGGCAGCAGGGGCCAACGTCCTGACTTTC	CASSIEQGAAGANVLTF
-	TRBV6-5	TRBJ1-2	-	TGTGCCAGCAGCGACAGCTATGGCTACACCTTC	CASSDSYGYTF
-	TRBV2	TRBJ1-2	TRBD1	TGTGCCAGCAGAGCGGGGGGACAGTTCTATGGCTACACCTTC	CASRAGGQFYGYTF
-	TRBV2	TRBJ2-3	TRBD2	TGTGCCAGCAGTGGAAGGGCGGGAGGGACCACAGATACGCAGTATTTT	CASSGRAGGTTDTQYF
-	TRBV10-3	TRBJ1-3	TRBD1	TGTGCCATCCGAGACAGGGTGGGAAACACCATATATTTT	CAIRDRVGNTIYF
-	TRBV29-1	TRBJ1-1	-	TGCAGCGTTGCTAGCACTGAAGCTTTCTTT	CSVASTEAFF
-	TRBV6-1	TRBJ2-5	-	TGTGCCAGCAGTGAAGCGCTTCATGGGGGCTTCGGGGAGACCCAGTACTTC	CASSEALHGGFGETQYF
-	TRBV11-2	TRBJ1-2	-	TGTGCCAGCAGCGTGGAGACCGCGCCGAACTATGGCTACACCTTC	CASSVETAPNYGYTF
-	TRBV3-1/TRBV3-2	TRBJ2-1	-	TGTGCCAGCAGCCATCGCGGGGGCACCTACAATGAGCAGTTCTTC	CASSHRGGTYNEQFF
-	TRBV7-9	TRBJ2-1	-	TGTGCCAGCAGCCGGTGGACAGAAACCAATGAGCAGTTCTTC	CASSRWTETNEQFF
-	TRBV6-1	TRBJ2-7	-	TGTGCCAGCAGTGACCTGGGGGACTTGTCCTACGAGCAGTACTTC	CASSDLGDLSYEQYF
-	TRBV5-5	TRBJ1-2	-	TGTGCCAGCAGCTTCAACGACCTGGACAGCTACTATGGCTACACCTTC	CASSFNDLDSYYGYTF
-	TRBV5-1	TRBJ2-5	TRBD2	TGCGCCAGCAGCCGCGGGAGGGCCGGGGAGACCCAGTACTTC	CASSRGRAGETQYF
-	TRBV19	TRBJ1-1	-	TGTGCCAGTCGAGGCCTTTGGAACACTGAAGCTTTCTTT	CASRGLWNTEAFF
-	TRBV12-5	TRBJ2-7	TRBD1	TGTGCTAGTGGTTTGATAAGGGGGCAATCCTACGAGCAGTACTTC	CASGLIRGQSYEQYF
few	TRBV7-9	TRBJ1-1	TRBD1	TGTGCCAGCAGCTTAGACTTAGGACAGGGGGCGACTGAAGCTTTCTTT	CASSLDLGQGATEAFF
-	TRBV19	TRBJ2-3	-	TGTGCCAGTACCCCAGGAGATACGCAGTATTTT	CASTPGDTQYF
few	TRBV30	TRBJ1-2	-	TGTGCCTGGAGGGCACGGGGCTATGGCTACACCTTC	CAWRARGYGYTF
-	TRBV5-4	TRBJ2-3	TRBD2	TGTGCCAGCAGCTCTGGACTAGCGGGATATAGCACAGATACGCAGTATTTT	CASSSGLAGYSTDTQYF
-	TRBV5-1	TRBJ1-1	-	TGCGCCAGCAGCCCTTTGGCGTCAGGGGTTGACTTGAACACTGAAGCTTTCTTT	CASSPLASGVDLNTEAFF
-	TRBV6-5	TRBJ1-1	-	TGTGCCAGCAGTTACGAGGGTGGCGGGTTCCCTGAAGCTTTCTTT	CASSYEGGGFPEAFF
-	TRBV19	TRBJ1-5	TRBD1	TGTGCCAGTACCCAACGACAGGGGGCGGCTGGGGGCAATCAGCCCCAGCATTTT	CASTQRQGAAGGNQPQHF
few	TRBV19	TRBJ2-5	TRBD2	TGTGCCAGTAGTATTGGCGGGGGACTCCAAGAGACCCAGTACTTC	CASSIGGGLQETQYF
-	TRBV5-5	TRBJ2-7	TRBD2	TGTGCCAGCACCCGCTTTAGTGGGACTAGCGGGGCCGGGGGGTACGAGCAGTACTTC	CASTRFSGTSGAGGYEQYF
few	TRBV10-3	TRBJ2-1	TRBD2	TGTGCCATCAGTGAGGCTGGGACTAGGGGACGGAGTGAGCAGTTCTTC	CAISEAGTRGRSEQFF
-	TRBV2	TRBJ1-2	-	TGTGCCAGCAGTGATAGCGGGTTGACTGGCTACACCTTC	CASSDSGLTGYTF
medium-sized	TRBV5-1	TRBJ1-2	TRBD1	TGCGCCAGCAGCTATGGACAGGTACAAAACTATGGCTACACCTTC	CASSYGQVQNYGYTF
-	TRBV19	TRBJ1-2	-	TGTGCCAGTAGTCTACCCAACTATGGCTACACCTTC	CASSLPNYGYTF
-	TRBV11-1	TRBJ1-1	-	TGTGCCAGCAGCTTAGACAGAATTGAAGCTTTCTTT	CASSLDRIEAFF
-	TRBV13	TRBJ1-1	TRBD1	TGTGCCAGCAGCCGGGGACAGGGGACCACTGAAGCTTTCTTT	CASSRGQGTTEAFF
-	TRBV10-2	TRBJ2-3	TRBD2	TGCGCCAGCAGGGGACTAGGGCACGATACGCAGTATTTT	CASRGLGHDTQYF
many	TRBV2	TRBJ2-1	TRBD2	TGTGCCAGCTTTCCGGGACTAGCGGTCTACAATGAGCAGTTCTTC	CASFPGLAVYNEQFF
-	TRBV3-1/TRBV3-2	TRBJ1-1	TRBD1	TGTGCCAGCAGCCAAGGCCGACAGGGGACTGAAGCTTTCTTT	CASSQGRQGTEAFF
-	TRBV6-5	TRBJ2-7	-	TGTGCCAGCAGACCTGGGGGGACAGCCAGTTACGAGCAGTACTTC	CASRPGGTASYEQYF
-	TRBV28	TRBJ1-2	-	TGTGCCAGCAGTTATGGTGGGCCTGCAGGGGACGGCTACACCTTC	CASSYGGPAGDGYTF
-	TRBV7-8	TRBJ1-2	-	TGTGCCAGCAGCTGGGGGGACTCCCGTTCGTGGAGCTACACCTTC	CASSWGDSRSWSYTF